A single sample gave rise to the 10 T cell receptor beta chains below, sequenced in a study of blood T cell repertoires in COVID-19. Some clones are missing from TCRdb's copy, which holds only in-frame ones; the method was immunoSEQ multiplex PCR. The table records some 83,000 clones, 80% to 90% of them present only once. Sequencing input: peripheral blood. The source is a man aged 80 or over in a cohort sampled during active COVID-19.

This rearrangement joins TRBV5-1 to TRBJ1-4; no reliable D call. V was cut by 6 bases and J by 2 bases, with 11 bases left in between. CDR3 length equals 14 residues. Germline V lookup: CDR1 SGHRS, CDR2 YFSETQ. The CDR3 DNA follows: TGCGCCAGCACCCTCTCCGGTACTAATGAAAAACTGTTTTTT. Translation gives CASTLSGTNEKLFF. Full variable domain (remainder filled in from reference TRBV5-1 and TRBJ1-4): KAGVTQTPRYLIKTRGQQVTLSCSPISGHRSVSWYQQTPGQGLQFLFEYFSETQRNKGNFPGRFSGRQFSNSRSEMNVSTLELGDSALYLCASTLSGTNEKLFFGSGTQLSVL.

This clone was found a few times. In DNA form, the CDR3 reads TGTGCCAGCAGCTTAGATAGACAGGGGACTGAAGCTTTCTTT. Translating it yields CASSLDRQGTEAFF. The V and J genes are TRBV7-2 and TRBJ1-1; the match to TRBD1 covers 8 bases. In germline, CDR1 is SGHTA, CDR2 FQGNSA. This CDR3 has 14 residues. V lost 1 base, J lost 5 bases, and 3 bases stayed unmatched.

V gene TRBV18 combines with J gene TRBJ2-3, with TRBD2 matching over 12 bases. Germline trimming cut 3 bases from V and 7 bases from J; bases unmatched to any gene: 8. There are 16 residues in the CDR3. Germline-derived CDR1 and CDR2 are KGHSH and LQKENI. CDR3 amino acids: CASSPRTSGEIYTQYF. The CDR3 DNA sequence: TGTGCCAGCTCACCCCGGACTAGCGGGGAGATTTATACGCAGTATTTT.

The V and J genes are TRBV18 and TRBJ2-6, with 9 bases fitting TRBD1. The length of the CDR3 is 18 residues. The germline V gene has CDR1 KGHSH and CDR2 LQKENI. The trim removed 3 bases at V and 0 bases at J, leaving 6 bases unmatched. CDR3 sequence (DNA): TGTGCCAGCTCACCGTCGGGGACAGGGATCTCTGGGGCCAACGTCCTGACTTTC. It codes for CASSPSGTGISGANVLTF.

This sequence joins TRBV29-1 and TRBJ2-1; a weak D match, TRBD1 (5 bases). Germline assignment: CDR1 SQVTM and CDR2 ANQGSEA. The germline V and J ends were trimmed by 7 bases and 1 base, with 17 bases remaining between them. The CDR3 consists of 15 residues. CDR3 loop: CSAIRTSDSYNEQFF. For the CDR3, the DNA is TGCAGCGCTATACGGACATCCGATTCCTACAATGAGCAGTTCTTC.

This clone was seen just once. The J gene is TRBJ2-1, the V gene TRBV5-4, with 7 nucleotides matching TRBD1. The CDR3 extends over 16 amino acids. CDR1 SGHNT and CDR2 YYREEE come from the germline V gene (reference sequence). Trimming at V came to 1 base and at J to 1 base, leaving 5 bases not matched to a gene. The CDR3 loop is CASSLSPDRSYNEQFF. The CDR3 DNA sequence: TGTGCCAGCAGCTTGTCCCCGGACAGGTCCTACAATGAGCAGTTCTTC.

The chain links TRBV6-5 to TRBJ1-1; 7 bases match TRBD1. The germline gives CDR1 MNHEY, CDR2 SVGAGI. V dropped 7 bases and J dropped 0; count of bases not matched to a gene: 5. The CDR3 contains 14 residues. This CDR3 is CASKLTGLNTEAFF. CDR3 bases: TGTGCCAGCAAACTGACAGGGTTGAACACTGAAGCTTTCTTT.

The V call is TRBV5-4, the J call TRBJ2-5, with D possibly matching TRBD1 (5 bases). V lost 0 bases, J lost 4 bases, and 7 bases lay in between. The germline V gene encodes CDR1 SGHNT and CDR2 YYREEE (reference sequence). The CDR3 has 13 residues. The CDR3 reads CASSLGRGETQYF. In DNA, the CDR3 is TGTGCCAGCAGCTTGGGAAGGGGAGAGACCCAGTACTTC.

The CDR3 nucleotides read TGTGCCAGCAGTCGATGGACAGGGGGCATCGGTTATGGCTACACCTTC. Its protein is CASSRWTGGIGYGYTF. This chain joins TRBV28 and TRBJ1-2, with TRBD1 matching over 11 bases. J was trimmed by 5 bases and V by 5 bases; bases with no gene match: 10. Germline V CDR1 and CDR2: MDHEN, SYDVKM. The CDR3 loop spans 16 amino acids.

CDR3 sequence: CATQLAGEETQYF. CDR3 nucleotides: TGTGCCACCCAACTAGCGGGGGAAGAGACCCAGTACTTC. This rearrangement joins TRBV10-3 to TRBJ2-5, with 11 bases fitting TRBD2. The V and J ends lost 10 bases and 3 bases, in that order; junction bases with no gene match: 4. Germline loops: CDR1 ENHRY, CDR2 SYGVKD. The CDR3 has 13 residues.